The 3 T cell receptor beta chains presented below share a single source sample, sequenced in a study of radiotherapy plus CTLA-4 blockade in lung cancer. Sequenced by immunoSEQ multiplex PCR; TCRdb stores in-frame clones only, minus some. The sample yields under 45,000 clones, more than 75% seen once. The sample was peripheral blood, taken from a patient treated with radiotherapy plus ipilimumab. These receptors were obtained from a human donor with non-small cell lung cancer that progressed on radiotherapy plus ipilimumab.

This chain links TRBV2 with TRBJ1-5, with 9 bases matching TRBD1. CDR1 SNHLY and CDR2 FYNNEI come from the germline V gene. The CDR3 sequence is 16 residues long. The trim removed 6 bases at V and 1 base at J, leaving 7 bases unmatched. CDR3 sequence reads: CASRPGTGTSNQPQHF. The DNA for the CDR3 is TGTGCCAGCAGGCCCGGGACAGGGACGAGCAATCAGCCCCAGCATTTT.

This chain links TRBV7-8 with TRBJ2-7; D possibly corresponds to TRBD1 (6 bases). Trimming shortened V by 3 bases and J by 2 bases, and 11 bases separated the two germline ends. The CDR3 is 14 residues long. Germline CDR1 SGHVS, CDR2 FQNEAQ. CDR3 loop: CASSFPTGAYEQYF. In nucleotides, the CDR3 is TGTGCCAGCAGCTTCCCGACAGGAGCCTACGAGCAGTACTTC.

This clone was detected only a few times. The chain recombines TRBV11-2 with TRBJ1-1; a weak D match, TRBD1 (5 bases). The CDR3 length is 15 residues. V shed 4 bases and J shed 2 bases, with 14 bases lying between them. Germline-derived CDR1 and CDR2 are SGHAT and FQNNGV. The CDR3 protein is CASSSARGINTEAFF. The DNA of the CDR3 is TGTGCCAGCAGCTCAGCCCGGGGGATAAACACTGAAGCTTTCTTT.